This TCR beta chain appears in the sequencing data of a study of identical twins (dated by TCRdb to about 2016). The study in broad terms: To test whether fetal clonotypes persist, the study used deep sequencing on TCR alpha and beta repertoires from monozygotic twins, unrelated adults of various ages, and cord blood. To rule out contamination, the twin experiments were replicated at different times with different library preparation protocols. The full study reports these points: Out-of-frame TCR alpha sequences shared between twins showed an excess of low generation-probability sequences compared with coincidental sharing between unrelated individuals. Because the same donors could not be followed over many years, the conclusions depended on cross-sectional statistical analysis. Abundant cord blood beta clonotypes had fewer insertions, young adult naive repertoires showed a similar but weaker trend, and memory repertoires showed no such trend. Out-of-frame TCR alpha sharing in monozygotic twins was systematically underestimated by recombination models, whereas sharing between unrelated individuals was in agreement with the recombination models. Excess twin sharing in beta out-of-frame sequences was weaker because fewer shared sequences lowered the signal-to-noise ratio. Zero-insertion analyses could be partly confounded by invariant T cells such as MAIT and iNKT, although diverse VJ usage argued against such confounding for most clonotypes.

Details on this clonotype: No cognate antigen has been identified for it. Within one base of it there is no much larger clone, and no base qualities were kept.

Every donor was a healthy Caucasian. Three pairs of female monozygotic twins, all aged about 18 to 29 years, made up the twin cohort. CD4+ and CD8+ T cell populations were isolated with positive isolation kits from Invitrogen. According to the germline V gene, CDR1 reads MNHEY and CDR2 reads SVGEGT. From its cysteine to its phenylalanine, the CDR3 spans 16 amino acids. CDR3 DNA is the only sequence kept; it has 48 bases, read in frame from the first base. Between the V and J ends, shortened by 2 bases and 0 bases respectively, the junction contains 10 bases. The library was prepared using 5' RACE. This sample was sequenced with an Illumina HiSeq 2000. Template switching introduced a universal primer binding site; the final cDNA contained a unique molecular identifier, enabling accurate counting of TCR cDNA molecules. Specific primers in the conserved constant-segment region were used to synthesize first-strand cDNA for the TCR alpha and beta chains. Each cDNA library was double barcoded, with a SMART-Mk sample barcode plus Illumina barcodes, to control for contamination. TruSeq adapter sequences and Illumina sample barcodes were added in two successive PCR steps. TCR alpha and beta cDNA libraries were sequenced on the Illumina HiSeq platform with custom primers. The original pipeline was this. MiGEC processed the raw reads to extract unique molecular identifiers, while MiXCR was used to determine the CDR3 positions. For each individual, recombination models were inferred using an EM algorithm with the repgenHMM and IGoR tools. Shared clonotypes were analyzed with the tcR package in R, and sharing was normalized by the product of cloneset sizes. Out-of-frame nonproductive sequences were analyzed to study raw recombination free of thymic and clonal selection effects. Through fastp at Q25 and MiXCR, TCRdb rebuilt clones from the public reads, retaining in-frame beta chains. A single entry per CDR3 protein holds the most common genes and DNA from its merged rows. These V and J calls originate from TCRdb's pipeline instead of the authors' own analysis. The sample yields about 240,000 distinct CDR3 sequences; roughly 7.5% were counted once. The ten top clones hold roughly 5.4% of the sample.

These data are also associated with another study on yellow fever vaccine responses in identical twins. In that second paper, the authors write: The authors reported that the T cell response to vaccination in identical twins appeared partly convergent and partly personalized. Focusing on identical twins, the study followed the T cell clones that responded to the vaccine, and did so with precision.

The sequenced material came from CD8+ T cells sorted from blood. The sequence was collected from a woman aged 18-35 years in good health. Recombination linked TRBV6-2 or TRBV6-3 to TRBJ2-2, with TRBD1 perhaps the D gene, on 6 matching bases. The sequenced DNA: TGTGCCAGCAGTTACCCCGGGACAACGAACACCGGGGAGCTGTTTTTT. It encodes CASSYPGTTNTGELFF.